The entry below describes one T cell receptor beta chain. Data came from immunoSEQ multiplex PCR; TCRdb stores just in-frame clones and leaves some out. The table shows some 1,900,000 clones, with about 95% occurring only once. The germline V gene has CDR1 MNHNS and CDR2 SASEGT. V lost 4 bases and J lost 1, with 19 bases in between. The CDR3 covers 17 residues. These data come from a study of shared clonotypes between healthy human individuals. Naive CD8 cells were CD45RO-negative, positively selected for CCR7, excluding terminally differentiated effector memory CD45RA+ cells. The sequenced sample was naive CD8+ T cells sorted from blood. The clonotype originates from a man between 18 and 29 years old in good health. The chain employs TRBV6-1 and TRBJ1-1, with D possibly being TRBD1 (6 bases). CDR3 loop: CASSALPPGTTNTEAFF. CDR3 bases: TGTGCCAGCAGTGCCTTACCCCCCGGGACAACGAACACTGAAGCTTTCTTT.